This TCR beta chain stems from a study of T cell responses to AZD1222 COVID-19 vaccine. Trimming shortened V by 5 bases and J by 5 bases, and 12 bases separated the two germline ends. Germline-derived CDR1 and CDR2 are SGHAT and FQNNGV. The CDR3 is 14 residues long. Sequenced by immunoSEQ multiplex PCR; TCRdb stores in-frame clones only, minus some. The data hold about 150,000 clones, with around 87% observed a single time. Sample: peripheral blood, taken 28 days after the second AZD1222 dose. The rearrangement uses TRBV11-2 and TRBJ2-2; perhaps D is TRBD1 or TRBD2 (5 bases each). This receptor was taken from an adult who received the AZD1222 COVID-19 vaccine. CDR3 protein: CASSPGTETGELFF. The CDR3 nucleotides are TGTGCCAGCAGCCCCGGGACCGAGACCGGGGAGCTGTTTTTT.